This TCR beta chain was identified in a study of a mutant IDH1 vaccine in newly diagnosed glioma. Study summary: In weeks 1, 3, 5, 7, 11, 15, 19 and 23, patients were vaccinated. With temozolomide cycles, or 4-6 weeks after radiotherapy alone, vaccination was started. Most patients had radiochemotherapy with temozolomide before enrollment; others had one alone.

The time point is: week 11, during vaccination. Each dose delivered 300 ug of mutant IDH1 20-mer peptide subcutaneously with imiquimod. Sequencing was performed with immunoSEQ multiplex PCR; in TCRdb, only in-frame clones are kept and a portion is missing. Among fewer than 75,000 clones listed, approximately 84% were seen once. General observations from the study: Apparently unrelated to pseudoprogression were changes in the top peripheral T cell clonotypes.

Remarks on this clone: The antigen is undetermined.

The V gene end was trimmed by 4 bases and the J gene end by 2 bases; junction bases not matched to a gene: 2. The germline gives CDR1 MNHNS, CDR2 SASEGT. The length of the CDR3 is 15 residues. J is TRBJ1-2 and V is TRBV6-1; 12 positions match TRBD1. The sequence came from a woman between 50 and 59 years old with glioma. This sample comprised PBMCs, obtained from a glioma patient whose treatment included an IDH1 peptide vaccine. In DNA form, the CDR3 reads TGTGCCAGCAGTGCCGGGACAGGGGGCAACTATGGCTACACCTTC. Protein: CASSAGTGGNYGYTF.